The sample holds one count of the clone carrying this TCR beta chain. Germline-derived CDR1 and CDR2 are SGHKS and YYEKEE (reference sequence). V dropped 4 bases and J dropped 1 base, with 14 bases sitting between them. CDR3 length: 15 amino acids. These data belong to a study of T cell responses to AZD1222 COVID-19 vaccine. The repertoire was sequenced with immunoSEQ multiplex PCR; TCRdb's copy has only in-frame clones and lacks some. The sample includes 90,000 to 120,000 clones, nearly 90% seen only once; the top ten take around 4.5%. Combined were second doses at about 4 or about 12 weeks. The source material was peripheral blood, sampled 28 days after the second AZD1222 dose. The chain joins TRBV5-5 to TRBJ1-1, with D possibly being TRBD1 (5 bases). This TCR came from an adult who received the AZD1222 COVID-19 vaccine. The CDR3 protein is CASSDWTRSNTEAFF. DNA for the CDR3: TGTGCCAGCAGCGATTGGACACGCTCGAACACTGAAGCTTTCTTT.